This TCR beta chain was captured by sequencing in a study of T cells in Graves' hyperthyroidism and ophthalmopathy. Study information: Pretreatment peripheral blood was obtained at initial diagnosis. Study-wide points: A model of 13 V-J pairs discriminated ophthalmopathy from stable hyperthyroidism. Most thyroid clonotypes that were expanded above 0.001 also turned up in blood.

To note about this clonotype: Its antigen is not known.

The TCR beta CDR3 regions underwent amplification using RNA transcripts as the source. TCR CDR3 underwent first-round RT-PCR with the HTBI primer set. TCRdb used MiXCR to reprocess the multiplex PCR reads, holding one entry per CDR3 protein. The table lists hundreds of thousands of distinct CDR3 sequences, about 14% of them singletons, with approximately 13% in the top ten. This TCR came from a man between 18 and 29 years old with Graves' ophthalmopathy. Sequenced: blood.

The CDR3: CASSLNSRVNQPQHF. DNA for the CDR3: TGTGCCAGCAGCTTAAATAGCAGGGTAAATCAGCCCCAGCATTTT. The chain carries TRBV7-9 and TRBJ1-5; TRBD1 might be the D (5 bases). The V end lost 2 bases, the J end lost 4 bases, and 12 bases lay between the germline ends. The germline V gene has CDR1 SEHNR and CDR2 FQNEAQ (reference sequence). The CDR3 is made up of 15 amino acids.